This T cell receptor (beta chain) was sequenced during a study of T cell responses to AZD1222 COVID-19 vaccine. Libraries were prepared by immunoSEQ multiplex PCR; TCRdb keeps only in-frame clonotypes and omits some of them. The sample yields about 120,000 clones, 88% seen once. The sequences come from peripheral blood, collected on day 0 of AZD1222 vaccination. The TCR comes from an adult in good health.

The CDR3 sequence is CASSQPRRDSGGAANEQFF. The CDR3 DNA reads as TGCGCCAGCAGCCAACCCAGAAGAGATAGCGGGGGGGCCGCCAATGAGCAGTTCTTC. The J gene is TRBJ2-1, the V gene TRBV4-3; 11 nucleotides agree with TRBD2. The germline V gene encodes CDR1 LGHNA and CDR2 YSLEER. The length of the CDR3 is 19 residues. V dropped 2 bases and J dropped 6; count of bases not matched to a gene: 15.